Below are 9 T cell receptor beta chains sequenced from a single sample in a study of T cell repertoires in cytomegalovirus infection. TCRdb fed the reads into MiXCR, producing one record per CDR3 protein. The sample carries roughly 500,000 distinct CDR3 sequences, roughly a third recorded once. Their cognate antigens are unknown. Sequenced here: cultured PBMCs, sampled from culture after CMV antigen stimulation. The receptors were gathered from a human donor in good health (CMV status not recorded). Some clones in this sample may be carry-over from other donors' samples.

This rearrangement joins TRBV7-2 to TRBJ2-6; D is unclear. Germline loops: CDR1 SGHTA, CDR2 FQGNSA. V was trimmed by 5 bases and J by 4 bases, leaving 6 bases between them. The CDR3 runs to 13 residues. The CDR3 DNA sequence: TGTGCCAGCAGCCCTCGCGGGGCCAACGTCCTGACTTTC. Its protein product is CASSPRGANVLTF.

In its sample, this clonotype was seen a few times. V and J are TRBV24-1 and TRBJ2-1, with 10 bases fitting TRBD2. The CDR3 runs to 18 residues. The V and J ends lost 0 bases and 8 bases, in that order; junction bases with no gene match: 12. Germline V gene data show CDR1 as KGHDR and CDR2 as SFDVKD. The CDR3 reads CATSDLNPGLAGVYEQFF. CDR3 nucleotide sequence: TGTGCCACCAGTGATTTGAACCCCGGCCTAGCGGGAGTATATGAGCAGTTCTTC.

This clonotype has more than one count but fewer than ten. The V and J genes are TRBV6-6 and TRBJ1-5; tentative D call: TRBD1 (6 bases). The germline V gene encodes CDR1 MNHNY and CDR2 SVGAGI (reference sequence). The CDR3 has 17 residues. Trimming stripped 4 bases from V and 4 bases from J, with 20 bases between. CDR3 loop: CASSSNRDTPRNQPQHF. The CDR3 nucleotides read TGTGCCAGCAGTTCTAACCGGGACACCCCTCGTAATCAGCCCCAGCATTTT.

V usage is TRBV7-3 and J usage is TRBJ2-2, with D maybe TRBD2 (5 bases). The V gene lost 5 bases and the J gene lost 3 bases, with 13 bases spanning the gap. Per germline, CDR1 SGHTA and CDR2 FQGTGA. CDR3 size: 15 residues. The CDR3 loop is CASSAQSGDTGELFF. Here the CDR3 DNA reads TGTGCCAGCAGCGCGCAAAGCGGAGACACCGGGGAGCTGTTTTTT.

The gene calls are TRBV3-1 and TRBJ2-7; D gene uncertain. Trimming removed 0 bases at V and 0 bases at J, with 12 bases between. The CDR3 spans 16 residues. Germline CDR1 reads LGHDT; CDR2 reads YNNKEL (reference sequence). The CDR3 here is CASSQDPPGASYEQYF. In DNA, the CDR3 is TGTGCCAGCAGCCAAGATCCCCCCGGAGCCTCCTACGAGCAGTACTTC.

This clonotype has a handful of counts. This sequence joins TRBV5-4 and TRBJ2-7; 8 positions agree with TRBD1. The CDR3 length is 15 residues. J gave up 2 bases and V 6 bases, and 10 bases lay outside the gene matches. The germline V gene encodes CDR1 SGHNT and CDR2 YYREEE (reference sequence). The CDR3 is CASTYSGQGPYEQYF. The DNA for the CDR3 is TGTGCCAGCACGTACTCCGGACAGGGCCCCTACGAGCAGTACTTC.

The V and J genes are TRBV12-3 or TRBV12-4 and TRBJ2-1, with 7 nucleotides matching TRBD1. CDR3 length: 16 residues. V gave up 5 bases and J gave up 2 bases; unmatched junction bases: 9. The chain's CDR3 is CASSPMDRMTYNEQFF. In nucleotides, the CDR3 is TGTGCCAGCAGTCCGATGGACAGGATGACCTACAATGAGCAGTTCTTC.

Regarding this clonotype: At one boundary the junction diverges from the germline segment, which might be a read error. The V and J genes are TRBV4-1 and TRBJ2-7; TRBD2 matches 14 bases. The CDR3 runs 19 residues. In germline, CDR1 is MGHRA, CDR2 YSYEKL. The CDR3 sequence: CASSQDAGLAGARSYEQYF. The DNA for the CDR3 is TGTGCCAGCAGCCAAGATGCGGGACTAGCGGGAGCCCGTAGCTACGAGCAGTACTTC.

The CDR3 DNA is TGTGCCAGCAGGCCTCAAAGCAATCAGCCCCAGCATTTT. Its protein is CASRPQSNQPQHF. The genes are TRBV12-3 or TRBV12-4 and TRBJ1-5; D remains unclear. Trimming pared 6 bases from V and 1 base from J, leaving 7 bases between. There are 13 residues in the CDR3.